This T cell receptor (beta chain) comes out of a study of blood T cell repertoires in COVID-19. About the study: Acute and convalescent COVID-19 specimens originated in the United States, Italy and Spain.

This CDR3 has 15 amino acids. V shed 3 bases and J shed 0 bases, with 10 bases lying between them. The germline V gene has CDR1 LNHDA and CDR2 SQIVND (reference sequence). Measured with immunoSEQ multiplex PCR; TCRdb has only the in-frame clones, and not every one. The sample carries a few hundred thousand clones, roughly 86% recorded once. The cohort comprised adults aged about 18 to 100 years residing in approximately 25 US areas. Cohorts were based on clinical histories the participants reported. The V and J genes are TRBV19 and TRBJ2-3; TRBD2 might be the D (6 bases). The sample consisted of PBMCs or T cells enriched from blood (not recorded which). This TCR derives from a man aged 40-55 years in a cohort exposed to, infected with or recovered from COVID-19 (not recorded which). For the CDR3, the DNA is TGTGCCAGTAGTATGCGCGGGGCTAGCACAGATACGCAGTATTTT. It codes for CASSMRGASTDTQYF.